The 17 T cell receptor beta chains presented below share a single source sample, sequenced in a study of memory CD4+ T cells and cytomegalovirus serostatus. The method was immunoSEQ multiplex PCR; TCRdb's version includes in-frame clones alone and lacks a portion of them. The sample yields approximately 47,000 clones, roughly three quarters seen once. Single viable CD3+CD4+CD8-CD45RO+ cells were sorted as the memory CD4+ T cells. The sample was memory CD4+ T cells from blood. These receptors were collected from an adult in good health and CMV-seronegative.

In this sample, this clone turned up a few times. The chain recombines TRBV19 with TRBJ1-5; no reliable D call. Trimming pared 7 bases from V and 1 base from J, leaving 14 bases between. Germline CDR1 LNHDA, CDR2 SQIVND (reference sequence). This CDR3 is 15 amino acids long. The CDR3 is CASKRESASNQPQHF. The CDR3 DNA is TGTGCCAGTAAAAGGGAGTCGGCGAGCAATCAGCCCCAGCATTTT.

The chain is built from TRBV28 and TRBJ2-3, with TRBD1 matching over 9 bases. This CDR3 region has 15 residues. CDR1 MDHEN and CDR2 SYDVKM come from the germline V gene. Trimming cost V 7 bases and J 1 base; bases outside gene matches: 6. CDR3 protein: CASTEGTGRTDTQYF. CDR3 DNA: TGTGCCAGCACAGAGGGGACAGGGCGCACAGATACGCAGTATTTT.

The CDR3 is CASSPATRSLTGELFF. The DNA of the CDR3 is TGTGCCAGCTCACCAGCGACCAGGTCACTCACCGGGGAGCTGTTTTTT. The chain uses TRBV18 and TRBJ2-2; no definite D call. Trimming shortened V by 2 bases and J by 4 bases, and 14 bases separated the two germline ends. The CDR3 loop spans 16 amino acids. CDR1 KGHSH and CDR2 LQKENI come from the germline V gene.

This chain uses TRBV6-5 with TRBJ2-5, with D perhaps matching TRBD1 (6 bases). CDR1 and CDR2 (germline): MNHEY, SVGAGI. With 0 bases removed from V and 5 bases from J, the gap between germline ends came to 13 bases. This CDR3 comprises 15 residues. CDR3 DNA sequence: TGTGCCAGCAGTTACTCGTATGGTCAGGGGGAGACCCAGTACTTC. Protein product: CASSYSYGQGETQYF.

The chain is built from TRBV5-4 and TRBJ1-4; maybe TRBD1 (6 bases). Germline V CDR1 and CDR2: SGHNT, YYREEE (reference sequence). The CDR3 is 16 amino acids. V dropped 4 bases and J dropped 5 bases, with 18 bases sitting between them. The CDR3 here is CASSPKLQGQNEKLFF. CDR3 DNA sequence: TGTGCCAGCAGCCCGAAATTACAGGGCCAAAATGAAAAACTGTTTTTT.

DNA of the CDR3: TGTGCCAGCAGCTTAGCTTCGACAGGGAACTATGGCTACACCTTC. Translation gives CASSLASTGNYGYTF. V usage is TRBV7-2 and J usage is TRBJ1-2; TRBD1 agrees at 7 bases. CDR1 SGHTA and CDR2 FQGNSA come from the germline V gene. The CDR3 has 15 residues. J was trimmed by 2 bases and V by 0 bases; bases with no gene match: 3.

This clone was seen a single time. The chain recombines TRBV5-6 with TRBJ2-7; 7 bases are shared with TRBD1. The V gene's germline CDR1 is SGHDT and CDR2 YYEEEE. Trimming removed 4 bases from V and 4 bases from J; junction bases left unmatched: 5. The CDR3 extends over 13 amino acids. DNA for the CDR3: TGTGCCAGCAGCCCGACAGGGCGGTACGAGCAGTACTTC. Translating gives CASSPTGRYEQYF.

The chain carries TRBV7-6 and TRBJ1-5; 9 bases are a match to TRBD1. J was trimmed by 7 bases and V by 5 bases; bases with no gene match: 6. This CDR3 has 14 residues. Germline V gene data show CDR1 as SGHVS and CDR2 as FNYEAQ. The CDR3 reads CASSPQGASQPQHF. The CDR3 nucleotides read TGTGCCAGCAGCCCACAGGGGGCTAGCCAGCCCCAGCATTTT.

V is TRBV5-1 and J is TRBJ1-2; D might be TRBD1 (6 bases). Per germline, CDR1 SGHRS and CDR2 YFSETQ. V lost 0 bases to trimming and J lost 4 bases, with 16 bases between them. The CDR3 loop spans 16 amino acids. CDR3 amino acids: CASSLAGGPQGYGYTF. DNA of the CDR3: TGCGCCAGCAGCTTGGCGGGGGGGCCGCAGGGCTATGGCTACACCTTC. Using reference TRBV5-1 and TRBJ1-2 for the parts outside the CDR3, the full variable domain is KAGVTQTPRYLIKTRGQQVTLSCSPISGHRSVSWYQQTPGQGLQFLFEYFSETQRNKGNFPGRFSGRQFSNSRSEMNVSTLELGDSALYLCASSLAGGPQGYGYTFGSGTRLTVV.

The CDR3 is CAWNRQYSPLHF. DNA for the CDR3: TGTGCCTGGAACCGACAGTATTCACCCCTCCACTTT. This chain links TRBV30 with TRBJ1-6, with D possibly TRBD1 on 5 matching bases. This CDR3 spans 12 amino acids. Germline assignment: CDR1 GTSNPN and CDR2 SVGIG (reference sequence). V gave up 4 bases and J gave up 8 bases, with 9 bases separating them.

This sequence joins TRBV7-8 and TRBJ2-7, with D unresolved. CDR3 length: 15 residues. Germline CDR1 is SGHVS and CDR2 is FQNEAQ. V lost 5 bases and J 0 bases, leaving 14 bases between the germline ends. The CDR3: CASSPRHGSSYEQYF. For the CDR3, the DNA is TGTGCCAGCAGCCCCCGTCATGGAAGCTCCTACGAGCAGTACTTC. Drawing the rest from reference TRBV7-8 and TRBJ2-7, the complete variable domain is GAGVSQSPRYKVAKRGQDVALRCDPISGHVSLFWYQQALGQGPEFLTYFQNEAQLDKSGLPSDRFFAERPEGSVSTLKIQRTQQEDSAVYLCASSPRHGSSYEQYFGPGTRLTVT.

This chain links TRBV28 with TRBJ2-1; 13 nucleotides align to TRBD2. The trim removed 5 bases at V and 7 bases at J, leaving 14 bases unmatched. Germline-derived CDR1 and CDR2 are MDHEN and SYDVKM. This CDR3 comprises 18 residues. CDR3 nucleotide sequence: TGTGCCAGCAGTCCGCAGGCGGGACTAGCGGGGCGTTGGAATGAGCAGTTCTTC. It yields the protein CASSPQAGLAGRWNEQFF.

The rearrangement uses TRBV19 and TRBJ1-1; tentative D call: TRBD1 (6 bases). V dropped 4 bases and J dropped 5 bases, with 11 bases sitting between them. Germline CDR1 LNHDA, CDR2 SQIVND (reference sequence). The CDR3 length is 13 residues. The DNA of the CDR3 is TGTGCCAGTAGTACGCAAGGACAGACTGAAGCTTTCTTT. It codes for CASSTQGQTEAFF. The variable domain in full, with the rest retrieved from reference TRBV19 and TRBJ1-1, is DGGITQSPKYLFRKEGQNVTLSCEQNLNHDAMYWYRQDPGQGLRLIYYSQIVNDFQKGDIAEGYSVSREKKESFPLTVTSAQKNPTAFYLCASSTQGQTEAFFGQGTRLTVV.

The chain uses TRBV29-1 and TRBJ2-1; possible D gene TRBD1, 6 bases. Germline assignment: CDR1 SQVTM and CDR2 ANQGSEA. V dropped 0 bases and J dropped 7 bases, with 10 bases sitting between them. This CDR3 region has 13 residues. The CDR3, as DNA: TGCAGCGTTGAAGATGGGACAATAAATGAGCAGTTCTTC. Its protein product is CSVEDGTINEQFF.

This chain uses TRBV2 with TRBJ1-3; D is undetermined. With 8 bases removed from V and 0 bases from J, the gap between germline ends came to 14 bases. The CDR3 loop spans 15 amino acids. The germline gives CDR1 SNHLY, CDR2 FYNNEI. In DNA, the CDR3 is TGTGCCAGCTTAGAGGGAATTTACTCTGGAAACACCATATATTTT. Translation: CASLEGIYSGNTIYF.

The V call is TRBV28, the J call TRBJ1-5; D perhaps matches TRBD1 (5 bases). Germline V lookup: CDR1 MDHEN, CDR2 SYDVKM. The CDR3 totals 15 residues. V gave up 5 bases and J gave up 6 bases, with 17 bases separating them. The CDR3 here is CASSRFGGGSQPQHF. As DNA, the CDR3 is TGTGCCAGCAGTCGATTTGGGGGGGGAAGTCAGCCCCAGCATTTT.

The chain has TRBV19 and TRBJ2-7; the D is unclear. V was cut by 8 bases and J by 2 bases, with 13 bases left in between. The CDR3 is 13 residues long. Looked up from germline, CDR1 is LNHDA and CDR2 is SQIVND (reference sequence). CDR3 DNA: TGTGCCAGTGCCGGGCCCCCGGCCTACGAGCAGTACTTC. This codes for CASAGPPAYEQYF.